Listed below are T cell receptor beta chains from one sample, sequenced in a study of T cells in Graves' hyperthyroidism and ophthalmopathy. TCRdb redid the calling of the multiplex PCR reads with MiXCR, one entry per CDR3 protein. The sample lists 500,000 or so distinct CDR3 sequences, 15% to 20% seen once, with around 32% in the top ten. The sequenced material came from blood. These receptor sequences come from a woman aged 25-40 years with Graves' ophthalmopathy. Both conserved end residues are trimmed from each CDR3.

CDR3aa,j_gene,v_gene
ASSESTGGYEQY,TRBJ2-7,TRBV10-1
ASRRDRTPSTQY,TRBJ2-3,TRBV7-2
ASSPSRGIGGQPQH,TRBJ1-5,TRBV28
ASSLSPDITYEQY,TRBJ2-7,TRBV5-1
ASSSPGGNQPQH,TRBJ1-5,TRBV6-2/TRBV6-3
ASRSTGGNSPLH,TRBJ1-6,TRBV28
ASSLGAEGLSTEQF,TRBJ2-1,TRBV7-9
ASSRRDSFNNEQF,TRBJ2-1,TRBV7-2
AISESVVIVRLAGGMSYEQY,TRBJ2-7,TRBV10-3
ASSRDRASTDTQY,TRBJ2-3,TRBV7-2
ASSFQGSQETQY,TRBJ2-5,TRBV14
ASSLDNNEQF,TRBJ2-1,TRBV7-2
SAGQGAYEQY,TRBJ2-7,TRBV20-1
ASTQGAADTQY,TRBJ2-3,TRBV7-9
ASSLQGSMATEAF,TRBJ1-1,TRBV18
SARRDGGFEAF,TRBJ1-1,TRBV20-1